This T cell receptor (beta chain) is drawn from a study of cytotoxic CD8 clonotypes in ibrutinib-treated CLL. As to this clone: What it binds is not known.

General observations from the study: The study sampled sustained-remission and progressing patients at different times.

The CDR3 extends over 15 amino acids. Germline-derived CDR1 and CDR2 are MDHEN and SYDVKM. Trimming stripped 8 bases from V and 1 base from J, with 17 bases between. Clones were sequenced by immunoSEQ multiplex PCR, and TCRdb holds only the in-frame ones, with some missing. This table has some 120,000 clones, under 90% appearing once. The sequence came from a human donor with chronic lymphocytic leukemia. The rearrangement uses TRBV28 and TRBJ1-1; a possible D gene is TRBD1 (6 bases). The specimen comprised PBMCs, sampled after 24 months of ibrutinib treatment. The CDR3 DNA is TGTGCCAGCCGTCGCAGGGGCGTAGGGAACACTGAAGCTTTCTTT. Protein sequence: CASRRRGVGNTEAFF. The full variable domain, its missing parts supplied by reference TRBV28 and TRBJ1-1, is DVKVTQSSRYLVKRTGEKVFLECVQDMDHENMFWYRQDPGLGLRLIYFSYDVKMKEKGDIPEGYSVSREKKERFSLILESASTNQTSMYLCASRRRGVGNTEAFFGQGTRLTVV.